The sequence of this TCR beta chain was determined in a study of beta chain features in type 1 diabetes. Study results and limitations: Among patients, naive, central memory and Treg TCRB repertoires appeared more similar than among healthy donors. Sequencing used cDNA, and cells with high TCR expression could therefore be over-represented. Moderate yet significant TCRB CDR3 shortening was seen in Type 1 diabetes patients in all four CD4+ subsets.

Germline V gene data show CDR1 as SGHTA and CDR2 as FQGNSA. The CDR3 has 14 residues. Losses at the gene ends were 2 bases for V and 10 bases for J; bases not matched to a gene: 6. The isolated RNA, all of it, was reverse transcribed, so expressed TCRB transcripts were what got sequenced. Sequencing of naive, central memory and regulatory T cell samples gave an average of around 4 million reads. Some clones are missing from TCRdb's copy, which holds only in-frame ones; the method was immunoSEQ multiplex PCR. Seen here are hundreds of thousands of clones, 15% to 17% observed once, and the top ten hold more than 0.08%. With respect to this clone: Its antigen is currently unknown.

This receptor was identified in a man between 18 and 29 years old in good health. The gene calls are TRBV7-2 and TRBJ2-1; TRBD2 matches 9 bases. The material sequenced was naive CD4+ T cells from blood. The CDR3 DNA is TGTGCCAGCAGCTTAAGCGGGAGGTCAGGGGAGCAGTTCTTC. Protein: CASSLSGRSGEQFF.